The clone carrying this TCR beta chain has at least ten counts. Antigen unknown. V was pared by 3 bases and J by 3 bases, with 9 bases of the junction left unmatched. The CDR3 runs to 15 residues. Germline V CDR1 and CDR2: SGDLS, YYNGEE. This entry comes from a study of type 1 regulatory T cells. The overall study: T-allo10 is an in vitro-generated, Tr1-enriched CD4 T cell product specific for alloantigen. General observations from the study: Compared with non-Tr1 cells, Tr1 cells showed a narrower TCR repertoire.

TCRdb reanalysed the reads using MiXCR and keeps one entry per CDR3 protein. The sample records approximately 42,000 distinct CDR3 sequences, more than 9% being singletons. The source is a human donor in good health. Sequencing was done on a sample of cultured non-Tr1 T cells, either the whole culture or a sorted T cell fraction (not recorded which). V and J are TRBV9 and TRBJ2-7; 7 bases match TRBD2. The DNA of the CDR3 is TGTGCCAGCAGCGCAAGTTGGGCGGGAGACTACGAGCAGTACTTC. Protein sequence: CASSASWAGDYEQYF.